This is a list of T cell receptor beta chains from one sample in a study of blood T cell repertoires in COVID-19. Produced via immunoSEQ multiplex PCR; TCRdb's table is partial and in-frame only. In the table there are 150,000 to 200,000 clones, approximately 86% of which are singletons. Sequences were obtained from peripheral blood. All receptors derive from a man between 65 and 80 years old with active or convalescent COVID-19. The conserved cysteine and the conserved F or W are not part of the CDR3 here. Each record gives: clone size, CDR3 length, V gene, CDR3 protein. Clone size is shown for a subset of rows, as once, few, many or a class of expanded clone.

>NA|10|TRBV28
AGQGANYGYT
>NA|16|TRBV19
ASSILLYPGNSNQPQH
>once|14|TRBV10-1
ASSEVASGVYNEQF
>NA|12|TRBV9
ASSGTVGNTEAF
>NA|10|TRBV16
ASSQSDQPQH
>NA|13|TRBV19
ASSMGGQGRYEQY
>NA|9|TRBV7-6
ASRRDSPLH
>NA|14|TRBV7-8
ASSGAVGAGRYGYT
>once|12|TRBV11-3
ASSYDRRTDTQY
>NA|11|TRBV12-3/TRBV12-4
ASSFYGDYEQY
>many|13|TRBV28
ASSGRDRVPYEQY
>NA|12|TRBV15
ATSRDKNTGELF
>NA|14|TRBV7-9
ASSPPVRTTRGTQY
>NA|13|TRBV18
ASSPYRGANNEQF
>NA|12|TRBV15
ATSNDRLTYGYT
>NA|9|TRBV7-2
ASSLVNGYT
>few|12|TRBV7-2
ASSSNRGNYGYT
>NA|15|TRBV6-2/TRBV6-3
ASSSNRVWSQDQPQH
>once|14|TRBV18
ASSPPGGMEDQPQH
>NA|12|TRBV6-5
ATTRQGGNYGYT
>NA|16|TRBV3-1/TRBV3-2
ASSQGLAMEGSYNEQF
>NA|13|TRBV4-3
ASSQDSIRNEKLF
>NA|12|TRBV20-1
SASYLAASYEQY
>NA|13|TRBV11-2
ASNSQAIGGSPLH
>NA|13|TRBV6-5
ASSWSGAANEKLF
>NA|12|TRBV4-3
ASSQDFSVGGYT
>NA|13|TRBV19
ASSQDRMTSYEQY
>once|15|TRBV19
ASRRQGPLGGANVLT
>NA|13|TRBV5-4
ASSGGLAGAGEQY
>NA|14|TRBV4-2
ASSQATGGWDYGYT
>NA|15|TRBV6-2/TRBV6-3
ASSYSLAGGLADTQY
>once|15|TRBV5-1
ASSLTGLDRWNSPLH
>NA|12|TRBV3-1/TRBV3-2
ASSQLPVTDTQY
>NA|13|TRBV10-3
AISGEGGSYNEQF
>NA|13|TRBV6-4
ASSTSGGAPGEQF
>NA|14|TRBV5-6
ASSWSPSGTNNEQF
>NA|14|TRBV5-8
ASTLGAGGYQETQY
>NA|14|TRBV30
AWRELAGSYWETQY
>NA|12|TRBV28
ASSLAGGNSPLH
>NA|14|TRBV5-1
ASSLTGTGRNYEQY
>NA|13|TRBV23-1
ASSRPQGTTYEQY
>once|12|TRBV4-1
ASSQFEPQETQY
>NA|16|TRBV10-3
AISEWGGRDSGANVLT
>once|13|TRBV20-1
SASTGTGFYGTQY
>once|14|TRBV15
ATSRDLGQGANEQY
>NA|13|TRBV25-1
ASSEGPGRLHGYT
>NA|12|TRBV9
ASSVGNSRYEQY
>NA|14|TRBV19
ASSIEGEHRNTEAF
>NA|12|TRBV7-2
ASSLVDFSYEQY